The entry below gives a single T cell receptor (beta chain) sequence along with its context. The entry originates in a study of blood T cell repertoires in COVID-19. Study-level background: The samples span acute and convalescent COVID-19 from the United States, Italy and Spain. Sample material is recorded as cDNA or gDNA derived from T cells, B-cell-depleted T cells, or PBMCs.

As originally analysed: Estimated nucleated cell counts came from reference gene primer amplification. Measured with immunoSEQ multiplex PCR; TCRdb has only the in-frame clones, and not every one. V, J and clone size reflect that table, while D and trimming were determined from the DNA. The table includes 100,000 to 110,000 clones, 85% to 90% detected once. Trimming cost V 4 bases and J 2 bases; bases outside gene matches: 5. Germline V CDR1 and CDR2: WSHSY, SAAADI. The CDR3 length is 15 residues. The TCR originated in a human donor in a cohort sampled during active COVID-19. The gene calls are TRBV10-2 and TRBJ2-3; 8 bases match TRBD2. The sequenced material came from peripheral blood. The CDR3 DNA reads as TGCGCCAGCAGTGCCGGACTAGCCTCCACAGATACGCAGTATTTT. Translating gives CASSAGLASTDTQYF.